This T cell receptor beta chain was retrieved from a study of blood T cell repertoires in COVID-19 (dated by TCRdb to 2020 to 2022). General notes on the study: The collaborator samples originated in the United States, Italy and Spain and spanned the acute and convalescent phases of COVID-19. The material from the prospective study consisted of cDNA or gDNA derived from T cells, B-cell-depleted T cells, or PBMCs. Deeply sampled blood TCRbeta repertoires from subjects exposed to, actively infected with, or recovered from COVID-19 were included in the dataset. A freely available public database, intended as a resource for researchers studying the immune response to SARS-CoV-2, is where the repertoires were released. The samples were drawn from the first 160 participants of the ongoing ImmuneRACE study and from some 1,300 subjects provided by 6 global collaborators. The sample metadata nearly always contained a de-identified subject ID, COVID-19 status, age in years and sex. HLA class I and class II types, where available, came from metadata supplied by the sample provider rather than from assay-based typing.

TCRbeta CDR3 regions were amplified from genomic DNA using the immunoSEQ Assay, a bias-controlled multiplex PCR. On the study's bioinformatics: Nucleated cell counts per sample were estimated from amplification of reference gene primers within the assay. Sequence reads were collapsed and filtered to measure the absolute abundance of every unique TCRbeta CDR3 rearrangement. Productive Simpson clonality was computed per sample as the square root of Simpson's diversity index over productive rearrangements. This is the immuneACCESS table as TCRdb keeps it, with only in-frame sequences that have V and J called. A part of the clones is gone; compared with another copy, unresolved V genes explain less than half, and the rest is unexplained. For V, J and clone size, that table is used; D and trimming come from the DNA. The sample profile shows 100,000 to 150,000 clones; 82% of them were found once. In total, the top ten clones hold approximately 4.5% of the sample.

Whole blood was collected in K2EDTA tubes by collaborating institutions according to the institutions' own protocols. For TCRbeta analysis, collaborator samples were shipped as frozen whole blood, as isolated PBMCs, or as DNA extracted from either sample type. Broad study findings and their caveats: How much clinical and demographic metadata was included differed by source and by participant, and the metadata was provided uncurated.

As to this clone: Its antigen has not been determined. No clone much larger than this one lies a single base away; base qualities are absent.

V sheds 2 bases and J sheds 2 bases, leaving 14 bases between their ends. CDR1 and CDR2, per the germline V gene (reference sequence), are LNHNV and YYDKDF. The CDR3 spans 16 residues, from the cysteine through the phenylalanine. The DNA shown is the 48-base CDR3, in frame from base 1. Material for sequencing was peripheral blood. The sequence is built from TRBV15 and TRBJ2-3, and perhaps TRBD1 as D gene, on 6 matching bases. This clonotype originated in a woman between 65 and 79 years old with acute or convalescent COVID-19. At the DNA level, the sequence is TGTGCCACCAGCAGACAAGGGGGTCCTATCACAGATACGCAGTATTTT. The resulting protein is CATSRQGGPITDTQYF.